This T cell receptor beta chain was sequenced for a study of early stage breast cancer tumors. Study background: Each sample averaged approximately 9.8-fold read coverage.

Notes on the study in general: Enriched TCRB sequences shared across patients were mostly commonly generated sequences.

Sequenced by immunoSEQ multiplex PCR; TCRdb stores in-frame clones only, minus some. The data hold about 36,000 clones, with approximately 74% observed a single time. V gave up 0 bases and J gave up 0 bases; unmatched junction bases: 5. The CDR3 has 16 residues. Germline loops: CDR1 SGHNT, CDR2 YYREEE (reference sequence). In regard to this clone: Its antigen is undetermined.

The TCR sequence derives from a person in their sixties or seventies with breast cancer. The specimen sequenced was blood. The chain joins TRBV5-4 to TRBJ2-5, with 7 bases fitting TRBD2. The CDR3 nucleotides read TGTGCCAGCAGCTTGGGGGGAGCGGGATACCAAGAGACCCAGTACTTC. It codes for CASSLGGAGYQETQYF.